The present entry profiles one T cell receptor beta chain with its context. Trimming took off 8 bases at V and 2 bases at J, with 12 bases between the two ends. Per germline, CDR1 MDHEN and CDR2 SYDVKM. The length of the CDR3 is 13 residues. Libraries were prepared by immunoSEQ multiplex PCR; TCRdb keeps only in-frame clonotypes and omits some of them. The sample yields tens of thousands of clones, approximately 90% seen once. This record comes from a study of blood T cell repertoires in COVID-19. The rearrangement links TRBV28 to TRBJ1-1; D is perhaps TRBD1 (5 bases). The origin of this receptor is a man over 45 with active or convalescent COVID-19. The material sequenced was peripheral blood. The CDR3 region is CASLDSRNTEAFF. In DNA form, the CDR3 reads TGTGCCAGCCTCGACAGCAGAAACACTGAAGCTTTCTTT. Full variable domain (missing parts from reference TRBV28 and TRBJ1-1): DVKVTQSSRYLVKRTGEKVFLECVQDMDHENMFWYRQDPGLGLRLIYFSYDVKMKEKGDIPEGYSVSREKKERFSLILESASTNQTSMYLCASLDSRNTEAFFGQGTRLTVV.